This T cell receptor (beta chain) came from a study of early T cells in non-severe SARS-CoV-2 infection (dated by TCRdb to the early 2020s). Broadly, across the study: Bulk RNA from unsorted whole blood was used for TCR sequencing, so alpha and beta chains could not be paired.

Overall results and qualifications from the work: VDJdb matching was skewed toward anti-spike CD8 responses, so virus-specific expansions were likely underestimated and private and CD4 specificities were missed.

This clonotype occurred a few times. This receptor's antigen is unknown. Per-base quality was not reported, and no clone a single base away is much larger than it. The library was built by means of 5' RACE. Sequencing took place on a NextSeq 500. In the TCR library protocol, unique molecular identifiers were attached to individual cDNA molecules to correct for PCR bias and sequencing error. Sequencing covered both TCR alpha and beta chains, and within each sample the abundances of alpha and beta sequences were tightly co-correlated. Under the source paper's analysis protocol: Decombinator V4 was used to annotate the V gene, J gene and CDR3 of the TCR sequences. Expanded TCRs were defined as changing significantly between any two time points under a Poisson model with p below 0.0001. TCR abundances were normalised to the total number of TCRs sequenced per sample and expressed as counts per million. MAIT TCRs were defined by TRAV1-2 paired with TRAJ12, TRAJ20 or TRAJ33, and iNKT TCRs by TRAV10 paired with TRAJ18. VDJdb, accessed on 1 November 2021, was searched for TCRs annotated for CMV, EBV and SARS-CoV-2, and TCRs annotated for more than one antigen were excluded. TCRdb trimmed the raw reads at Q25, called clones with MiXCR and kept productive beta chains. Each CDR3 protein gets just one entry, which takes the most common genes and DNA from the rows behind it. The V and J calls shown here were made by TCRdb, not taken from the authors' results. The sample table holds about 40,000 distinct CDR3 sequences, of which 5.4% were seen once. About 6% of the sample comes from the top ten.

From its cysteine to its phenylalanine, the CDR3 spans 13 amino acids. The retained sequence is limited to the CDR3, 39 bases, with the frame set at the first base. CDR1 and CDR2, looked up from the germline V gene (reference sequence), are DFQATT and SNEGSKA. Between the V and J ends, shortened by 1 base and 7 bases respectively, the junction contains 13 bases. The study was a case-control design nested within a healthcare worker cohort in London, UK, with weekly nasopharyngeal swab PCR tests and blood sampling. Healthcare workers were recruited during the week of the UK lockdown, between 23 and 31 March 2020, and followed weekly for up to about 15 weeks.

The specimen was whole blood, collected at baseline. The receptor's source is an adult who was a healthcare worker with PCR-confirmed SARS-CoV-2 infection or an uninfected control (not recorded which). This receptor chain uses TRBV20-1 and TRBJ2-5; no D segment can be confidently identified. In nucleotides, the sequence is TGCAGTGCTAGAGGTGGCCCTTTAGGGACCCAGTACTTC. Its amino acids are CSARGGPLGTQYF.